Listed below are T cell receptor beta chains from one sample, sequenced in a study of T cells after yellow fever vaccination. MiXCR, applied by TCRdb to the 5' RACE reads, yields one record per CDR3 protein. The profile shows over 110,000 distinct CDR3 sequences, 6.5% to 8.5% of them singletons. The sequenced sample was CD4+ T cells sorted from PBMCs, obtained 5 days after the yellow fever booster vaccination. The receptors shown here come from a man younger than 40 who received the YFV17D yellow fever vaccine. Both conserved end residues are part of each CDR3. A D gene is named only where the DNA matches it firmly. Clone size appears in some rows only: once, few, many, or a class for an expanded clone.

J: TRBJ2-7
D: .
V: TRBV7-2
size: many
DNA: TGTGCCAGCAGCTTAGCCGGGGGCCTCTACGAGCAGTACTTC
CDR3: CASSLAGGLYEQYF

J: TRBJ2-5
D: TRBD2
V: TRBV20-1
size: many
DNA: TGCAGTGCTAGAGCCCTCGGGGGGGAGGAGACCCAGTACTTC
CDR3: CSARALGGEETQYF

J: TRBJ2-5
D: .
V: TRBV5-4
size: .
DNA: TGTGCCAGCAGCTTGGCCGGTACAGGGAGTTACGAGACCCAGTACTTC
CDR3: CASSLAGTGSYETQYF

J: TRBJ2-1
D: .
V: TRBV15
size: many
DNA: TGTGCCACCAGCAGGGACCCAGACAATGAGCAGTTCTTC
CDR3: CATSRDPDNEQFF

J: TRBJ2-7
D: TRBD2
V: TRBV20-1
size: many
DNA: TGCAGTGCGGTCTCCGGGACTAGCGGGAGTAACGAGCAGTACTTC
CDR3: CSAVSGTSGSNEQYF

J: TRBJ2-7
D: .
V: TRBV30
size: many
DNA: TGTGCCTGGAGTCACACGGTATACGAGCAGTACTTC
CDR3: CAWSHTVYEQYF

J: TRBJ2-2
D: TRBD1
V: TRBV5-1
size: .
DNA: TGCGCCAGCAGCCCGTGGGGACAGGGGGCGACCGGGGAGCTGTTTTTT
CDR3: CASSPWGQGATGELFF

J: TRBJ1-1
D: .
V: TRBV15
size: many
DNA: TGTGCCACCAGCAGTACCGACACTGAAGCTTTCTTT
CDR3: CATSSTDTEAFF

J: TRBJ2-7
D: TRBD2
V: TRBV5-1
size: many
DNA: TGCGCCAGCAGCTACTCCCTGGGCGGGAGTCCGTCCTACGAGCAGTACTTC
CDR3: CASSYSLGGSPSYEQYF

J: TRBJ2-6
D: .
V: TRBV28
size: many
DNA: TGTGCCAGCAGTCAGTACTCTGGGGCCAACGTCCTGACTTTC
CDR3: CASSQYSGANVLTF

J: TRBJ2-2
D: TRBD2
V: TRBV7-9
size: many
DNA: TGTGCCAGCAGCTTACGACTAGCGGACACCGGGGAGCTGTTTTTT
CDR3: CASSLRLADTGELFF

J: TRBJ1-1
D: TRBD1
V: TRBV5-1
size: many
DNA: TGCGCCAGCAGCGTGACAGGGACGCTAACAGCCCGGAACACTGAAGCTTTCTTT
CDR3: CASSVTGTLTARNTEAFF

J: TRBJ2-3
D: .
V: TRBV20-1
size: many
DNA: TGCAGTGCTAGAGCTCCGGCAGATACGCAGTATTTT
CDR3: CSARAPADTQYF

J: TRBJ2-5
D: .
V: TRBV6-1
size: many
DNA: TGTGCCAGCAGAAGACTCCCCCAAGAGACCCAGTACTTC
CDR3: CASRRLPQETQYF

J: TRBJ2-3
D: TRBD2
V: TRBV3-1
size: few
DNA: TGTGCCAGCAGCCAAGATCTATCCAGCGGGAGGAGAGGGTATTTT
CDR3: CASSQDLSSGRRGYF

J: TRBJ2-7
D: TRBD2
V: TRBV20-1
size: many
DNA: TGCAGTGCTAGAGTTGGGACTAGCGGGGGATACGAGCAGTACTTC
CDR3: CSARVGTSGGYEQYF

J: TRBJ2-3
D: .
V: TRBV7-2
size: few
DNA: TGTGCCAGCAGTCGGGAGCCGCGGGGAGATACGCAGTATTTT
CDR3: CASSREPRGDTQYF

J: TRBJ2-1
D: TRBD2
V: TRBV5-4
size: many
DNA: TGTGCCAGCAGCCTGGGGGGGAGAAGCTCCTACAATGAGCAGTTCTTC
CDR3: CASSLGGRSSYNEQFF

J: TRBJ1-5
D: TRBD1
V: TRBV12-5
size: .
DNA: TGTGCTAGTGGTTTGGCCGACAGGGGTAATCAGCCCCAGCATTTT
CDR3: CASGLADRGNQPQHF

J: TRBJ1-2
D: TRBD1
V: TRBV6-5
size: .
DNA: TGTGCCAGCAGTTCCGCCGGGACAGGGATGGATGGCTACACCTTC
CDR3: CASSSAGTGMDGYTF

J: TRBJ1-1
D: .
V: TRBV12-3/TRBV12-4
size: many
DNA: TGTGCCAGCAGTTTTGGGTCCACTGAAGCTTTCTTT
CDR3: CASSFGSTEAFF

J: TRBJ1-1
D: .
V: TRBV3-1
size: many
DNA: TGTGCCAGCAGCCAAGATTTGAGCAACACTGAAGCTTTCTTT
CDR3: CASSQDLSNTEAFF

J: TRBJ1-1
D: TRBD1
V: TRBV5-1
size: many
DNA: TGCGCCAGCAGCTTGGATGGACAGGGGAACACTGAAGCTTTCTTT
CDR3: CASSLDGQGNTEAFF

J: TRBJ2-6
D: .
V: TRBV5-8
size: many
DNA: TGTGCCAGCAGCCAGGACAGCTCTGGGGCCAACGTCCTGACTTTC
CDR3: CASSQDSSGANVLTF

J: TRBJ1-5
D: .
V: TRBV12-3/TRBV12-4
size: many
DNA: TGTGCCAGCAGTTGGCAGGGGCGCGAGCAGCCCCAGCATTTT
CDR3: CASSWQGREQPQHF

J: TRBJ1-2
D: .
V: TRBV6-2/TRBV6-3
size: many
DNA: TGTGCCAGCAGTTACTCGGGCAACTATGGCTACACCTTC
CDR3: CASSYSGNYGYTF

J: TRBJ2-1
D: .
V: TRBV12-3/TRBV12-4
size: many
DNA: TGTGCCAGCAGTCCAGGGGACTTAAACAATGAGCAGTTCTTC
CDR3: CASSPGDLNNEQFF

J: TRBJ2-4
D: TRBD1
V: TRBV12-3/TRBV12-4
size: many
DNA: TGTGCCAGCAGGACAGGGGCGGGCAAAAACATTCAGTACTTC
CDR3: CASRTGAGKNIQYF

J: TRBJ1-5
D: .
V: TRBV11-2
size: many
DNA: TGTGCCAGCAGCTTAGACCGGGGGGAAAATGGACCCCAGCATTTT
CDR3: CASSLDRGENGPQHF

J: TRBJ2-7
D: TRBD2
V: TRBV27
size: many
DNA: TGTGCCAGCAGTCCCCCCGCTAGCGGGGGTTTCGTGCAGTACTTC
CDR3: CASSPPASGGFVQYF

J: TRBJ1-2
D: .
V: TRBV20-1
size: many
DNA: TGCAGTGCCCAGCGAGGCGTTGGCTACACCTTC
CDR3: CSAQRGVGYTF

J: TRBJ2-7
D: .
V: TRBV2
size: many
DNA: TGTGCCAGCACGTCGTCCTACGAGCAGTACTTC
CDR3: CASTSSYEQYF

J: TRBJ2-1
D: .
V: TRBV12-3/TRBV12-4
size: many
DNA: TGTGCCAGCAGTATTGTGGGAACAACGGGGTACAATGAGCAGTTCTTC
CDR3: CASSIVGTTGYNEQFF

J: TRBJ2-7
D: .
V: TRBV27
size: many
DNA: TGTGCCAGCAGTTTTGAAGGGGGGATCTACGAGCAGTACTTC
CDR3: CASSFEGGIYEQYF

J: TRBJ2-1
D: .
V: TRBV12-3/TRBV12-4
size: many
DNA: TGTGCCAGCAGTTCTAGTCGAGTAGAGCAGTTCTTC
CDR3: CASSSSRVEQFF

J: TRBJ2-7
D: .
V: TRBV7-2
size: many
DNA: TGTGCCAGCAGCTTAGCCGAGGCGTGGGCGAGCTCCTACGAGCAGTACTTC
CDR3: CASSLAEAWASSYEQYF

J: TRBJ1-5
D: TRBD1
V: TRBV27
size: many
DNA: TGTGCCAGCAGACCATGGGACAGGGGAAATCAGCCCCAGCATTTT
CDR3: CASRPWDRGNQPQHF